This TCR beta chain emerged from a study of blood T cell repertoires in COVID-19 (dated by TCRdb to the early 2020s). Concerning the study at large: Samples from collaborators originated in the United States, Italy and Spain and spanned both the acute and convalescent phases of COVID-19. The material from the prospective study consisted of cDNA or gDNA derived from T cells, B-cell-depleted T cells, or PBMCs. Subjects who had been exposed to COVID-19, were actively infected with it, or had recovered from it provided the deeply sampled blood TCRbeta repertoires that made up the dataset. The repertoires were made available in a free public database intended to serve as a resource for research on the immune response to SARS-CoV-2. Samples came from the ongoing ImmuneRACE study (first 160 participants) plus 1,254 subjects from 6 global collaborators. Nearly every sample came with metadata listing a de-identified subject ID, COVID-19 status, age in years and sex. Where available, HLA class I and class II types were taken from metadata supplied by the sample provider and were not determined by assay-based typing.

TCRbeta CDR3 regions were amplified from genomic DNA by means of the immunoSEQ Assay, a bias-controlled multiplex PCR. Concerning the study's data processing: The number of nucleated cells in each sample was estimated by amplification of reference gene primers within the assay. To quantify the absolute abundance of each unique TCRbeta CDR3 rearrangement, sequence reads were collapsed and filtered. For each sample, productive Simpson clonality was calculated as the square root of Simpson's diversity index over productive rearrangements. TCRdb's version of the immuneACCESS table is confined to in-frame rearrangements and falls short of the full clone set. An unresolved V gene accounts for under half of the shortfall where checked; the remainder is of unknown origin. That table supplies the V and J calls and clone size; D and trimming were determined from the DNA. This sample has 85,000 to 90,000 clones in its table, and 86% of those were observed once. Of the sample, 25% falls within the top ten clones.

Collaborating institutions collected whole blood in K2EDTA tubes following their own protocols. For TCRbeta analysis, collaborators shipped samples as frozen whole blood, isolated PBMCs, or DNA extracted from either of those sample types. Overall study outcomes, separate from this receptor: The quantity of clinical and demographic metadata differed by source and by participant and was supplied without curation.

The germline V gene (reference sequence) supplies CDR1 MNHEY and CDR2 SMNVEV. Trimming at the junction amounts to 6 bases on V and 1 base on J, and the germline ends lie 10 bases apart. From its cysteine to its phenylalanine, the CDR3 spans 15 amino acids. This entry keeps only the CDR3 DNA: 45 bases, framed from base 1. About this clone itself: Its specific antigen is unknown. No quality values exist for individual bases; no much larger clone is one base distant.

This chain is built from TRBV27 and TRBJ1-6; TRBD1 is perhaps the D gene, given 5 matching bases. Sequencing was done on a sample of peripheral blood. The source is a human donor in a cohort sampled during active COVID-19. The DNA sequence is as follows: TGTGCCAGCAGGACAGAGTCTTCCTATAATTCACCCCTCCACTTT. Translated, it gives CASRTESSYNSPLHF.